This entry features one TCR beta chain sequence. Recovered status in Cohort 3 required two negative PCRs, clearance, or symptom resolution. V lost 1 base and J lost 3; bases outside the gene matches: 1. Per germline, CDR1 SGHTA and CDR2 FQGTGA. The CDR3 is 14 amino acids. Authors' processing steps: Using reference gene primer amplification, nucleated cell counts were estimated. Profiling relied on immunoSEQ multiplex PCR, and the TCRdb table lists in-frame clones only, not all of them. V and J calls and clone size come straight from that table; D and trimming were deduced from the DNA. The data show fewer than 350,000 clones, 75% to 90% seen once. The record originates from a study of blood T cell repertoires in COVID-19. Study-level background: PBMCs, B-cell-depleted T cells, or T cells were the source of the cDNA or gDNA that made up the material.

This sequence was found in a man in his sixties who had recovered from COVID-19. The sample consisted of PBMCs or T cells enriched from blood (not recorded which). V is TRBV7-3 and J is TRBJ2-7, with 9 positions matching TRBD1. CDR3 protein: CASSLMGQGYEQYF. CDR3 in DNA: TGTGCCAGCAGCTTAATGGGACAGGGCTACGAGCAGTACTTC.